This note documents a single T cell receptor (beta chain) sequence. Its antigen is still unknown. The record has no base qualities; no much larger clone is one base away. The CDR3 regions of human TCRbeta chains were analyzed by immunosequencing. On the study's bioinformatics: TCRs in the repertoires were compared against a reference library of SARS-CoV-2-specific TCRs that had been generated with the MIRA antigen-specificity platform. Breadth was defined as the fraction of unique TCRs that were SARS-CoV-2-associated. Depth was defined as the fraction of total T cells that were SARS-CoV-2-associated. Using the MIRA data, each spike-specific TCR was mapped to the spike region that the TCR reacts to and placed in a CD4 or CD8 class. Log10-transformed breadth and depth values were compared by one-way ANOVA with Sidak's multiple comparisons tests. Imported from immuneACCESS, the table was reduced by TCRdb to in-frame sequences with V and J called. These copies leave out some clones; in studies compared against another copy, an unresolved V gene accounts for under half, and the cause of the remainder is not known. From that table come the V and J calls and clone size; the DNA was used to work out D and trimming. This sample lists approximately 70,000 clones; 84% were detected once. Approximately 9.8% of the sample comes from the top ten.

The source of the sample is a study of T cell responses to AZD1222 COVID-19 vaccine (dated by TCRdb to about 2021). With regard to the full study: AZD1222 recipients given second doses at about 4 weeks or at about 12 weeks were pooled, since spike-specific TCR depth and breadth were not found to differ between the two schedules. A total of over 230 trial participants underwent TCR sequencing, of whom roughly 210 received two doses of AZD1222 and roughly 25 received two doses of the MenACWY control vaccine. Enrollment into the trials was organized by age into subgroups of 18-55, 56-69 and 70-plus years, and those subgroups contained approximately 150, 30 and 60 TCR-sequenced participants, respectively.

This specimen's time point label, interpreted: baseline before first vaccination. Vaccinee samples were obtained from the UK trials COV001 and COV002, which included a single-blind randomized controlled phase 2/3 trial of AZD1222 (ChAdOx1 nCoV-19) in healthy adults. For TCRbeta chain sequencing, PBMC samples from trial participants were taken at day 0 and at day 28 after the second dose. CDR1 and CDR2 (MNHNS, SASEGT) derive from the germline V gene. The CDR3 goes from the cysteine to the phenylalanine over 16 residues. Only the CDR3 DNA is retained, 48 bases long and in frame from the first base. V and J are trimmed by 4 bases and 1 base, and the gene matches miss 6 bases of the junction. The full study reports these points: Participants were mostly white British, with more females than males. The authors suggested clonal diversity may have been underestimated. Because no day 14 peak-response samples were available, the repertoires could be characterized only after the peak T cell response. Epitopes outside the regions mutated in the B.1.351 and B.1.1.7 variants were reportedly recognized by nearly half of the unique spike-specific TCRs. The 56-69-year group was small, and its depth increase did not reach significance, likely because of low power. Conclusions about previously exposed vaccinees are limited, since just five or six AZD1222 recipients were seropositive for SARS-CoV-2 at baseline. After two AZD1222 doses, both the breadth and the depth of spike-specific TCRs were significantly higher than at day 0 and than in MenACWY recipients. The whole spike protein was spanned by vaccine-associated CD4 TCRs, and dominant responses were seen in regions 160-218 and 743-854.

The sequence derives from an adult in good health. The rearranged chain carries TRBV6-1 and TRBJ2-7, with 11 bases in between that match TRBD2. This sample comprised peripheral blood, obtained on day 0 of AZD1222 vaccination. The encoded CDR3 is CASSGPLAGGSYEQYF. DNA sequence: TGTGCCAGCAGTGGCCCCCTAGCGGGGGGATCCTACGAGCAGTACTTC.